The 6 T cell receptor beta chains reported below all come from one sample, sequenced in a study of blood T cell repertoires in COVID-19. TCRdb's copy holds only in-frame clones and misses some; the assay was immunoSEQ multiplex PCR. The profile shows around 240,000 clones, around 93% of them singletons. Input material: PBMCs or T cells enriched from blood (not recorded which). Receptor source: a human donor in a cohort exposed to, infected with or recovered from COVID-19 (not recorded which). The donor label of this sample is uncertain.

The chain joins TRBV13 to TRBJ2-1; tentatively, D is TRBD2 (5 bases). The length of the CDR3 is 14 residues. Germline assignment: CDR1 PRHDT and CDR2 FYEKMQ (reference sequence). V gave up 2 bases and J gave up 5 bases, with 10 bases separating them. Here the CDR3 reads CASSLLWGDNEQFF. In DNA, the CDR3 is TGTGCCAGCAGCTTACTCTGGGGAGACAATGAGCAGTTCTTC.

V and J are TRBV20-1 and TRBJ2-5; D remains ambiguous. This CDR3 comprises 11 residues. V was cut by 6 bases and J by 5 bases, with 10 bases left in between. In germline, CDR1 is DFQATT, CDR2 SNEGSKA (reference sequence). CDR3 sequence: CSARPLETQYF. CDR3 coding DNA: TGCAGTGCCAGACCGTTGGAGACCCAGTACTTC.

V usage is TRBV19 and J usage is TRBJ1-2, with D uncertain. The CDR3 runs 15 residues. Germline V gene data show CDR1 as LNHDA and CDR2 as SQIVND (reference sequence). With 5 bases removed from V and 4 bases from J, the gap between germline ends came to 17 bases. As DNA, the CDR3 is TGTGCCAGTAGTTCTAAACGGGATGGAGGCTATGGCTACACCTTC. Its translation is CASSSKRDGGYGYTF.

The V gene is TRBV5-1, the J gene TRBJ2-7; the match to TRBD1 covers 9 bases. Germline V gene data show CDR1 as SGHRS and CDR2 as YFSETQ. Losses at the gene ends were 4 bases for V and 0 bases for J; bases not matched to a gene: 2. This CDR3 is 14 amino acids long. The CDR3 DNA is TGCGCCAGCAGCGAGACAGGGGGCTCCTACGAGCAGTACTTC. Amino acid sequence: CASSETGGSYEQYF.

V usage is TRBV29-1 and J usage is TRBJ2-1, with a possible D match to TRBD1 (6 bases). Per the germline V gene, CDR1 is SQVTM and CDR2 is ANQGSEA. The V gene lost 2 bases and the J gene lost 7 bases, with 12 bases spanning the gap. The CDR3 is made up of 13 amino acids. The CDR3 reads CSVEISGENEQFF. The CDR3 nucleotides read TGCAGCGTTGAAATCTCAGGGGAAAATGAGCAGTTCTTC.

The chain employs TRBV20-1 and TRBJ1-1, with a weak D call TRBD1 (5 bases). CDR3 length equals 14 residues. Trimming removed 3 bases at V and 4 bases at J, with 15 bases between. Germline-derived CDR1 and CDR2 are DFQATT and SNEGSKA (reference sequence). Here the CDR3 reads CSASVRAFSTEAFF. The CDR3 nucleotides are TGCAGTGCTAGTGTCAGGGCTTTCAGCACTGAAGCTTTCTTT.